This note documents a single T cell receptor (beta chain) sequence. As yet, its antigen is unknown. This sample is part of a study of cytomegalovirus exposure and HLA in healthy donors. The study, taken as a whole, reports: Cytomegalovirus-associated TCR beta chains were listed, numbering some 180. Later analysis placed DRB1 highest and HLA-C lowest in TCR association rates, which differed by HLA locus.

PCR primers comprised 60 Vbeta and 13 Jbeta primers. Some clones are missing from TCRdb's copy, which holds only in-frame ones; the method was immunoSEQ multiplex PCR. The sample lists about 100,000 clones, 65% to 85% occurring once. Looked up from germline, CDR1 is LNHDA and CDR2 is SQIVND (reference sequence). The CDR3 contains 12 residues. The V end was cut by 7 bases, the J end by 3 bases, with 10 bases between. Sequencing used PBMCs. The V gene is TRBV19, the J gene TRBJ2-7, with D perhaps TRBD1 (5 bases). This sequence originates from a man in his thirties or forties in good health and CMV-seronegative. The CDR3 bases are TGTGCCAGTACCGGACAACGCTACGAGCAGTACTTC. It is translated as CASTGQRYEQYF.